Below, 13 T cell receptor beta chains from the same sample are listed, as sequenced in a study of cytomegalovirus exposure and HLA in healthy donors. PCR used 60 Vbeta primers and 13 Jbeta primers. Some clones are missing from TCRdb's copy, which holds only in-frame ones; the method was immunoSEQ multiplex PCR. This table has about 120,000 clones, 79% appearing once. The specimen sequenced was PBMCs. Receptors originate from a man younger than 45 in good health and CMV-seropositive.

The rearrangement links TRBV9 to TRBJ2-3; D call uncertain. Trimming took 0 bases from V and 2 from J, leaving 13 bases between them. The CDR3 length is 16 residues. Germline V gene sequence: CDR1 SGDLS, CDR2 YYNGEE. The CDR3 DNA follows: TGTGCCAGCAGCGTAGGTCATAGAGCCCCCACAGATACGCAGTATTTT. This gives the protein CASSVGHRAPTDTQYF.

The CDR3 DNA reads as TGTGCCAGCAGTGGAGACAGGGCTTGGCTTTATGGGACTAACTATGGCTACACCTTC. Translation gives CASSGDRAWLYGTNYGYTF. This chain joins TRBV2 and TRBJ1-2, with TRBD1 matching 7 bases. The CDR3 loop spans 19 amino acids. The germline V gene has CDR1 SNHLY and CDR2 FYNNEI. The ends lost 4 bases at V and 0 bases at J; junction bases unmatched: 17.

About this clone itself: The junction does not match germline at one end; this may be a read error. This chain links TRBV7-9 with TRBJ2-2; maybe TRBD2 (5 bases). The CDR3 consists of 15 residues. The germline gives CDR1 SEHNR, CDR2 FQNEAQ (reference sequence). CDR3 bases: TGTTCCAGCAGCAGGCGAGGGACGAACACCGGGGAGCTGTTTTTT. It encodes CSSSRRGTNTGELFF.

The chain is built from TRBV2 and TRBJ2-5; the D gene is possibly TRBD2 (5 bases). This CDR3 is built from 12 residues. V lost 8 bases to trimming and J lost 0 bases, with 7 bases between them. Germline V gives CDR1 SNHLY, CDR2 FYNNEI. This chain's CDR3 is CASLADQETQYF. CDR3 bases: TGTGCCAGCCTAGCAGACCAAGAGACCCAGTACTTC.

The V gene is TRBV5-4, the J gene TRBJ2-5; D is perhaps TRBD2 (6 bases). The CDR3 is made up of 16 amino acids. The V end lost 0 bases, the J end lost 2 bases, and 14 bases lay between the germline ends. Germline V gene data show CDR1 as SGHNT and CDR2 as YYREEE (reference sequence). In DNA form, the CDR3 reads TGTGCCAGCAGCTTGGGAGTCGGACTACAACAAGAGACCCAGTACTTC. The encoded protein is CASSLGVGLQQETQYF.

The rearrangement links TRBV27 to TRBJ2-2; 7 bases map to TRBD2. The V and J ends lost 3 bases and 1 base, in that order; junction bases with no gene match: 2. The CDR3 consists of 15 residues. Germline V gene sequence: CDR1 MNHEY, CDR2 SMNVEV (reference sequence). CDR3 DNA: TGTGCCAGCAGTTTCGCGGGGGAGAACACCGGGGAGCTGTTTTTT. This encodes CASSFAGENTGELFF.

This clone was seen only once. The CDR3 DNA reads TGTGCCAGCAGACTCGGGTCGGGACTCGAGCAGTACTTC. Translating it yields CASRLGSGLEQYF. The chain carries TRBV6-6 and TRBJ2-7; TRBD2 is a possible D gene (6 bases). CDR1 is MNHNY, CDR2 SVGAGI, per germline (reference sequence). The CDR3 sequence is 13 residues long. Trimming cost V 6 bases and J 6 bases, with 15 bases left between them.

The chain links TRBV27 to TRBJ1-4, with 7 bases identical to TRBD1. This CDR3 contains 15 residues. Germline values: CDR1 MNHEY, CDR2 SMNVEV (reference sequence). Trimming cost V 4 bases and J 8 bases; bases outside gene matches: 10. This chain's CDR3 is CASSSNRGMGEKLFF. The CDR3 DNA reads TGTGCCAGCAGTTCTAACAGGGGAATGGGGGAAAAACTGTTTTTT.

This clone has a handful of counts. The chain recombines TRBV6-1 with TRBJ2-3; possibly TRBD2 for D (7 bases). Trimming took off 7 bases at V and 4 bases at J, with 18 bases between the two ends. This CDR3 region has 15 residues. Germline V gene sequence: CDR1 MNHNS, CDR2 SASEGT. Written as DNA, the CDR3 is TGTGCCAGCATGGGACGGGGGGCGGGCCCAGATACGCAGTATTTT. This encodes CASMGRGAGPDTQYF.

The chain has TRBV5-6 and TRBJ1-2; no firm D call. CDR1 and CDR2 (germline): SGHDT, YYEEEE. Trimming stripped 4 bases from V and 8 bases from J, with 21 bases between. The CDR3 contains 15 residues. CDR3 sequence (DNA): TGTGCCAGCAGCAGGGAGGGCCGGGTCTGGGGAGGCTACACCTTC. Encoded protein: CASSREGRVWGGYTF.

The V call is TRBV27, the J call TRBJ2-5, with 13 bases that match TRBD2. CDR1 is MNHEY, CDR2 SMNVEV, per germline (reference sequence). With V trimmed by 6 bases and J by 3 bases, 1 base remained unmatched. This CDR3 region has 14 residues. CDR3 in amino acids: CASRLAGGKETQYF. DNA for the CDR3: TGTGCCAGCAGACTAGCGGGGGGGAAAGAGACCCAGTACTTC.

The chain links TRBV2 to TRBJ1-2; D is perhaps TRBD1 (5 bases). The CDR3 consists of 12 residues. CDR1 is SNHLY, CDR2 FYNNEI, per germline. The V end was cut by 8 bases, the J end by 4 bases, with 11 bases between. The CDR3 DNA reads as TGTGCCAGCGGGGGAGGTCTCTATGGCTACACCTTC. This gives the protein CASGGGLYGYTF.

The chain employs TRBV6-6 and TRBJ1-1; no clear D. CDR1 and CDR2 from the germline V gene are MNHNY and SVGAGI (reference sequence). This CDR3 has 11 residues. Trimming removed 5 bases from V and 8 bases from J, with 9 bases in between. The CDR3 nucleotides read TGTGCCAGCAGTAATACTGTCGAAGCTTTCTTT. Translation: CASSNTVEAFF.